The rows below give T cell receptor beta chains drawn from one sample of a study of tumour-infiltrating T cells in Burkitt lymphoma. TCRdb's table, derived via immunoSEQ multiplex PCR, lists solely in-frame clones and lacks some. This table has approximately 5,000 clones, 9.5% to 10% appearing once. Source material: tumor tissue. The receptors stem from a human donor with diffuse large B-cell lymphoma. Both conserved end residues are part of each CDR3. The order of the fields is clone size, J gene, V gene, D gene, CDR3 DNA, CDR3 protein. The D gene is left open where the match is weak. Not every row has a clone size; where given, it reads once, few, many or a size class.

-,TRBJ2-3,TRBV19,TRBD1,TGTGCCACGGGACCGGGACAGGGATATCGCAGAGATACGCAGTATTTT,CATGPGQGYRRDTQYF
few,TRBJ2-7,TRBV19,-,TGTGCCAGTAGTATAGGGGGCCGCGAGCAGTACTTC,CASSIGGREQYF
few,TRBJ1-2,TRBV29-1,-,TGCAGCGTTGAGGGGGGGTATGGCTACACCTTC,CSVEGGYGYTF
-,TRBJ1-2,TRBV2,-,TGTGCCAGCAGTCTTCTCCGGACAGCTAACTATGGCTACACCTTC,CASSLLRTANYGYTF
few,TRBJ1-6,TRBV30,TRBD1,TGTGCCTGGAGTATGATTGGGACAGCCAATTCACCCCTCCACTTT,CAWSMIGTANSPLHF
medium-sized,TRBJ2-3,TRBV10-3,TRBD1,TGTGCCTCCACAGGGGTCCAACCCACAGATACGCAGTATTTT,CASTGVQPTDTQYF
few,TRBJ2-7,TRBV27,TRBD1,TGTGCCAGCAGTCCACCCGGGACAGGGTTCTACGAGCAGTACTTC,CASSPPGTGFYEQYF
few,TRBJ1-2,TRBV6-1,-,TGTGCCAGCAGTGAAGCCCGGGAGCCATTTTCCCTTGGCTACACCTTC,CASSEAREPFSLGYTF
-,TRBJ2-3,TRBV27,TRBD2,TGTGCCAGCAGTATCTGGACTAGCGGGGGCTTAACAGATACGCAGTATTTT,CASSIWTSGGLTDTQYF
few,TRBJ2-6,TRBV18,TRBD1,TGTGCCAGCTTTGGACAGGGCGTCTTCTCTGGGGCCAACGTCCTGACTTTC,CASFGQGVFSGANVLTF
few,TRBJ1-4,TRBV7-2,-,TGTGCCAGCAGCTTACGTTCGGGGGATGAAAAACTGTTTTTT,CASSLRSGDEKLFF
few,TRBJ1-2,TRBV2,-,TGTGCCAGCGGCGCGGGATCCTACTATGGCTACACCTTC,CASGAGSYYGYTF
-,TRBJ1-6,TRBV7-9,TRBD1,TGTGCCAGCAGCTTACCCCGGGACAGGGGTTCACCCCTCCACTTT,CASSLPRDRGSPLHF
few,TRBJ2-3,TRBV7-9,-,TGTGCCAGCAGCTTAGCGGGGGCGGGAGATACGCAGTATTTT,CASSLAGAGDTQYF
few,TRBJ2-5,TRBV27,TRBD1,TGTGCCAGCAGTATATACGGGACAGGGCTCCAAGAGACCCAGTACTTC,CASSIYGTGLQETQYF
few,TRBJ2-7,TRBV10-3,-,TGTGCCATCAGTGGGAGCTCCTACGAGCAGTACTTC,CAISGSSYEQYF